Each of the 31 T cell receptor beta chains below was sequenced from the same sample in a study of identical twins. TCRdb re-called the 5' RACE reads with MiXCR, one entry per CDR3 protein. The repertoire holds roughly 1,500,000 distinct CDR3 sequences, with roughly 35% as singletons. The sample taken for sequencing was cord blood. The receptors come from a newborn girl in good health.

This chain connects TRBV9 to TRBJ1-5; no clear D gene. Per germline, CDR1 SGDLS and CDR2 YYNGEE. This CDR3 region has 13 residues. V was cut by 0 bases and J by 7 bases, with 8 bases left in between. CDR3 loop: CASSVDSWQPQHF. CDR3 sequence (DNA): TGTGCCAGCAGCGTAGATTCGTGGCAGCCCCAGCATTTT.

The V and J genes are TRBV10-3 and TRBJ1-2; D unresolved. Trimming took 0 bases from V and 4 from J, leaving 12 bases between them. The CDR3 extends over 15 amino acids. Germline V gene sequence: CDR1 ENHRY, CDR2 SYGVKD. DNA of the CDR3: TGTGCCATCAGTGAGTCATCCGGGATTGGCTATGGCTACACCTTC. Protein: CAISESSGIGYGYTF.

The genes are TRBV5-1 and TRBJ1-1; 9 positions agree with TRBD1. Germline CDR1 SGHRS, CDR2 YFSETQ. V shed 0 bases and J 0 bases; nucleotides not matched to a gene: 3. The CDR3 length is 16 residues. The CDR3 bases are TGCGCCAGCAGCTTGGAAAGGACAGGGGTGAACACTGAAGCTTTCTTT. The encoded protein is CASSLERTGVNTEAFF.

This clonotype was counted only a few times. The chain couples TRBV28 to TRBJ2-7, with 9 bases matching TRBD1. Germline CDR1 MDHEN, CDR2 SYDVKM. CDR3 length: 14 amino acids. The V gene end was trimmed by 4 bases and the J gene end by 6 bases; junction bases not matched to a gene: 7. CDR3 coding DNA: TGTGCCAGCAGTTCGGGACAGGGAACGTCCGAGCAGTACTTC. This translates into CASSSGQGTSEQYF. The variable domain in full, completed from reference TRBV28 and TRBJ2-7, reads DVKVTQSSRYLVKRTGEKVFLECVQDMDHENMFWYRQDPGLGLRLIYFSYDVKMKEKGDIPEGYSVSREKKERFSLILESASTNQTSMYLCASSSGQGTSEQYFGPGTRLTVT.

The chain has TRBV10-2 and TRBJ1-2, with D possibly being TRBD1 (6 bases). Germline assignment: CDR1 WSHSY and CDR2 SAAADI. CDR3 length: 14 residues. Trimming removed 6 bases at V and 0 bases at J, with 11 bases between. The CDR3 region has the DNA TGCGCCAGCAGGGTCAAGGGGGCTAACTATGGCTACACCTTC. As protein: CASRVKGANYGYTF.

This clonotype was observed a handful of times. The V and J genes are TRBV4-2 and TRBJ2-1; TRBD2 matches 13 bases. Germline CDR1 and CDR2: LGHNA and YNFKEQ. The V and J ends lost 4 bases and 4 bases, in that order; junction bases with no gene match: 7. This CDR3 contains 17 residues. CDR3 sequence reads: CASSPRLAGGRYNEQFF. Here the CDR3 DNA reads TGTGCCAGCAGCCCACGACTAGCGGGGGGTCGGTACAATGAGCAGTTCTTC.

V gene TRBV7-2 combines with J gene TRBJ1-5; the D is unclear. CDR1 and CDR2 (germline): SGHTA, FQGNSA. The CDR3 covers 14 residues. V lost 1 base and J 5 bases, leaving 9 bases between the germline ends. The CDR3 reads CASSLGLRDQPQHF. DNA of the CDR3: TGTGCCAGCAGCTTAGGGCTAAGAGATCAGCCCCAGCATTTT.

The chain uses TRBV20-1 and TRBJ2-7; 7 bases are shared with TRBD2. The CDR3 consists of 14 residues. V gave up 5 bases and J gave up 2 bases; unmatched junction bases: 9. The germline V gene encodes CDR1 DFQATT and CDR2 SNEGSKA (reference sequence). The CDR3 region is CSAPWRGFAYEQYF. In DNA, the CDR3 is TGCAGTGCTCCCTGGCGGGGGTTCGCCTACGAGCAGTACTTC.

The rearrangement joins TRBV11-2 to TRBJ2-7; 8 bases map to TRBD2. The V segment lost 1 base and the J segment 6 bases; nucleotides outside the gene matches: 5. The CDR3 is made up of 14 amino acids. Germline CDR1 SGHAT, CDR2 FQNNGV. This chain's CDR3 is CASSLASGGGEQYF. DNA of the CDR3: TGTGCCAGCAGCTTAGCAAGCGGGGGAGGCGAGCAGTACTTC. The variable domain in full, with the rest retrieved from reference TRBV11-2 and TRBJ2-7, is EAGVAQSPRYKIIEKRQSVAFWCNPISGHATLYWYQQILGQGPKLLIQFQNNGVVDDSQLPKDRFSAERLKGVDSTLKIQPAKLEDSAVYLCASSLASGGGEQYFGPGTRLTVT.

The chain combines TRBV27 with TRBJ2-3, with D hard to call. Per germline, CDR1 MNHEY and CDR2 SMNVEV (reference sequence). The CDR3 loop spans 14 amino acids. Trimming took off 6 bases at V and 6 bases at J, with 16 bases between the two ends. CDR3 sequence: CASRSPSRVDTQYF. CDR3 sequence (DNA): TGTGCCAGCAGGTCTCCCAGTAGGGTTGATACGCAGTATTTT.

The chain carries TRBV2 and TRBJ2-2; perhaps TRBD2 as D (6 bases). The CDR3 runs 17 residues. Germline CDR1 SNHLY, CDR2 FYNNEI. Trimming left V 1 base short and J 3 bases short, with 15 bases between. The CDR3 spells CASSEGRGLQYTGELFF. The CDR3 nucleotides read TGTGCCAGCAGTGAAGGGAGAGGACTACAGTACACCGGGGAGCTGTTTTTT.

A remark on this clonotype: Mismatch with germline at one junction end may stem from a read error. This chain links TRBV5-6 with TRBJ2-1, with TRBD2 identical over 8 bases. This CDR3 is built from 15 residues. Germline loops: CDR1 SGHDT, CDR2 YYEEEE. CDR3 sequence (DNA): TGTGCCGGCAGCGGGGGACTATGGGGCCACAATGAGCAGTTCTTC. Translation gives CAGSGGLWGHNEQFF.

This clonotype was recorded once. The CDR3 reads CASSYGRQTNEKLFF. The CDR3, as DNA: TGTGCCAGCAGCTACGGTCGTCAAACTAATGAAAAACTGTTTTTT. This chain connects TRBV7-9 to TRBJ1-4; D ambiguous. Germline V gene data show CDR1 as SEHNR and CDR2 as FQNEAQ (reference sequence). The CDR3 length is 15 residues. V was shortened by 4 bases and J by 1 base, with 10 bases between the two germline ends.

This clonotype has only a few counts. The chain couples TRBV12-3 or TRBV12-4 to TRBJ2-5; TRBD2 might be the D (6 bases). The J call may be incorrect, as the DNA end agrees better with TRBJ2-7. The CDR3 totals 15 residues. Here the CDR3 reads CASSPRLVTTYEQYF. CDR3 coding DNA: TGTGCCAGCAGTCCTCGACTAGTCACGACCTACGAGCAGTACTTC.

This clonotype occurred a few times. The chain has TRBV5-1 and TRBJ2-1; 15 bases map to TRBD2. J lost 3 bases, V lost 5 bases, and 3 bases had no gene match. The CDR3 spans 16 residues. Germline V CDR1 and CDR2: SGHRS, YFSETQ. The CDR3 region is CASRRGLAGGYNEQFF. The CDR3 DNA reads as TGCGCCAGCAGAAGGGGACTAGCGGGAGGCTACAATGAGCAGTTCTTC.

This chain joins TRBV20-1 and TRBJ1-4, with 10 bases identical to TRBD1. The ends lost 4 bases at V and 8 bases at J; junction bases unmatched: 7. CDR1 DFQATT and CDR2 SNEGSKA come from the germline V gene (reference sequence). The CDR3 totals 14 residues. The CDR3 region is CSANDRGRQEKLFF. The CDR3 DNA reads as TGCAGTGCTAACGACAGGGGGCGGCAGGAAAAACTGTTTTTT.

The chain carries TRBV3-1 and TRBJ2-7; 7 nucleotides match TRBD1. The germline gives CDR1 LGHDT, CDR2 YNNKEL (reference sequence). J lost 2 bases, V lost 7 bases, and 14 bases had no gene match. CDR3 length: 16 residues. The CDR3 loop reads CASNRDSGFGTYEQYF. In nucleotides, the CDR3 is TGTGCCAGCAACCGGGACAGCGGTTTTGGGACCTACGAGCAGTACTTC.

This clonotype was found once. The chain joins TRBV7-2 to TRBJ2-3; TRBD2 aligns across 9 bases. Germline loops: CDR1 SGHTA, CDR2 FQGNSA. The V and J ends lost 5 bases and 1 base, in that order; junction bases with no gene match: 13. The CDR3 length is 18 residues. CDR3 nucleotide sequence: TGTGCCAGCAGCAACATTACCGGGACTAGCCGATGCACAGATACGCAGTATTTT. It specifies CASSNITGTSRCTDTQYF.

This clonotype was seen a handful of times. This chain joins TRBV15 and TRBJ2-3; D is ambiguous. Germline CDR1 LNHNV, CDR2 YYDKDF (reference sequence). The CDR3 runs to 15 residues. V was trimmed by 2 bases and J by 0 bases, leaving 9 bases between them. DNA of the CDR3: TGTGCCACCAGCAGATGGACGGCTAGCACAGATACGCAGTATTTT. Residues: CATSRWTASTDTQYF.

This clonotype was seen a few times. The chain carries TRBV5-6 and TRBJ1-1; D is possibly TRBD1 (5 bases). Trimming shortened V by 1 base and J by 0 bases, and 13 bases separated the two germline ends. This CDR3 region has 16 residues. Germline V CDR1 and CDR2: SGHDT, YYEEEE. The CDR3 DNA reads as TGTGCCAGCAGCTTGACCCCGGGACGCGTGAACACTGAAGCTTTCTTT. Amino acid sequence: CASSLTPGRVNTEAFF.

The V call is TRBV12-3 or TRBV12-4, the J call TRBJ2-1; D not certain. This CDR3 has 14 amino acids. V lost 4 bases and J 9 bases, leaving 16 bases between the germline ends. CDR3 nucleotides: TGTGCCAGCAGTTCGAACAGTCTAAATAGTGAGCAGTTCTTC. Its protein product is CASSSNSLNSEQFF.

This clonotype was observed at least ten times. V gene TRBV14 combines with J gene TRBJ1-2; D is unresolved. CDR3 length: 12 amino acids. The V end was cut by 3 bases, the J end by 6 bases, with 8 bases between. Germline V gene lookup returns CDR1 SGHDN and CDR2 FVKESK. Here the CDR3 DNA reads TGTGCCAGCAGCCAGATGCCCAATGGCTACACCTTC. Protein product: CASSQMPNGYTF.

This clonotype occurred a few times. The chain uses TRBV6-7 and TRBJ2-2; TRBD2 agrees at 13 bases. TRBV6-7 qualifies as an ORF whose function is uncertain. The CDR3 covers 19 residues. Trimming took 0 bases from V and 4 from J; bases not matched to a gene: 8. The CDR3 region has the DNA TGTGCCAGCAGTTACTCGAGTACTAGCGGGAGGGAGGCCACCGGGGAGCTGTTTTTT. It yields the protein CASSYSSTSGREATGELFF.

This chain joins TRBV28 and TRBJ1-2; TRBD1 matches 12 bases. J was trimmed by 2 bases and V by 6 bases; bases with no gene match: 7. Germline lookup yields CDR1 MDHEN and CDR2 SYDVKM. CDR3 length: 16 amino acids. CDR3 amino acids: CASSSGTGGWNYGYTF. The CDR3 DNA follows: TGTGCCAGCAGCTCCGGGACAGGGGGCTGGAACTATGGCTACACCTTC.

This clonotype was picked up a small number of times. In nucleotides, the CDR3 is TGTGCCAGCAGTAGCCGTAAGGGCAGTGGCACTGAAGCTTTCTTT. Encoded protein: CASSSRKGSGTEAFF. The V gene is TRBV3-1, the J gene TRBJ1-1; D is ambiguous. CDR3 size: 15 residues. Germline assignment: CDR1 LGHDT and CDR2 YNNKEL (reference sequence). V was trimmed by 6 bases and J by 4 bases, leaving 18 bases between them.

V and J are TRBV28 and TRBJ2-2; a possible D gene is TRBD1 (6 bases). Trimming took off 5 bases at V and 1 base at J, with 11 bases between the two ends. CDR1 MDHEN and CDR2 SYDVKM come from the germline V gene. This CDR3 contains 15 residues. The DNA of the CDR3 is TGTGCCAGCAGTCCTCAGGACAGGAACACCGGGGAGCTGTTTTTT. It encodes CASSPQDRNTGELFF. The full variable domain, rest sourced from reference TRBV28 and TRBJ2-2, is DVKVTQSSRYLVKRTGEKVFLECVQDMDHENMFWYRQDPGLGLRLIYFSYDVKMKEKGDIPEGYSVSREKKERFSLILESASTNQTSMYLCASSPQDRNTGELFFGEGSRLTVL.

This clonotype was seen many times. The V gene is TRBV6-2 or TRBV6-3, the J gene TRBJ2-7; D is undetermined. Germline assignment: CDR1 MNHEY and CDR2 SVGEGT. V was trimmed by 6 bases and J by 0 bases, leaving 9 bases between them. The CDR3 runs to 13 residues. CDR3 bases: TGTGCCAGCAGCGGATCGCCCTCCTACGAGCAGTACTTC. This gives the protein CASSGSPSYEQYF.

Points on this clonotype: One junction end disagrees with the germline gene, perhaps due to a read error. The rearrangement uses TRBV5-1 and TRBJ2-1; 10 nucleotides align to TRBD2. The CDR3 runs 20 residues. The germline gives CDR1 SGHRS, CDR2 YFSETQ. CDR3 amino acids: CTSSLDSRLAGAYSYNEQFF. CDR3 bases: TGCACCAGCAGCTTGGACTCGCGGCTAGCGGGGGCCTACTCCTACAATGAGCAGTTCTTC.

The CDR3 DNA follows: TGCAGTGGGACTAGCGACACAGATACGCAGTATTTT. Its protein product is CSGTSDTDTQYF. The chain recombines TRBV20-1 with TRBJ2-3; 9 nucleotides align to TRBD2. Unmatched junction bases numbered 1, after V lost 7 bases and J lost 2 bases. Germline V lookup: CDR1 DFQATT, CDR2 SNEGSKA (reference sequence). CDR3 size: 12 residues.

This clonotype was recorded a few times. The V call is TRBV7-2, the J call TRBJ2-7, with a possible D match to TRBD2 (5 bases). The CDR3 is 14 amino acids. V was cut by 1 base and J by 4 bases, with 11 bases left in between. Looked up from germline, CDR1 is SGHTA and CDR2 is FQGNSA. CDR3 region: CASSLVAPGYEQYF. As DNA, the CDR3 is TGTGCCAGCAGCTTAGTGGCCCCGGGGTACGAGCAGTACTTC.

V usage is TRBV24-1 and J usage is TRBJ2-1; 15 bases are a match to TRBD2. Germline CDR1 KGHDR, CDR2 SFDVKD. V was clipped by 4 bases and J by 4 bases; unmatched bases: 1. The CDR3 loop spans 16 amino acids. The CDR3 DNA follows: TGTGCCACCAGTGAAGGGACTAGCGGGAGGTACAATGAGCAGTTCTTC. Protein: CATSEGTSGRYNEQFF.